This entry describes one TCR beta chain. Cohort 3 recovery required two negative PCRs, clearance, or symptom resolution. The sample originates from a study of blood T cell repertoires in COVID-19. Study at large: COVID-19 samples from acute and convalescent phases originated in the United States, Italy and Spain. Sample material is recorded as cDNA or gDNA derived from T cells, B-cell-depleted T cells, or PBMCs.

The authors' processing: Estimates of nucleated cell counts were drawn from the amplification of reference gene primers. TCRdb's table, derived via immunoSEQ multiplex PCR, lists solely in-frame clones and lacks some. V and J calls and clone size follow that table, whereas D and trimming were derived from the DNA. The table includes about 290,000 clones, around 90% detected once. Germline-derived CDR1 and CDR2 are SQVTM and ANQGSEA. This CDR3 is built from 16 residues. V gave up 5 bases and J gave up 3 bases; unmatched junction bases: 9. The receptor was isolated from a woman aged 35 to 49 who had recovered from COVID-19. The specimen sequenced was PBMCs or T cells enriched from blood (not recorded which). The chain combines TRBV29-1 with TRBJ2-1, with 11 nucleotides matching TRBD2. CDR3 sequence reads: CSVPGTSGVFYNEQFF. CDR3 nucleotides: TGCAGCGTTCCCGGGACTAGCGGAGTCTTCTACAATGAGCAGTTCTTC.